A selection of T cell receptor beta chains follows, all from one sample in a study of CD8+ T cells in alopecia areata. Repertoires were generated with immunoSEQ multiplex PCR, while TCRdb's copy carries only in-frame clones and drops some. The data hold 210,000 or so clones, with just over 65% observed a single time. Material: CD4+ T cells sorted from blood, obtained between weeks 43 and 45, from a patient treated with tofacitinib. These receptors were collected from a human donor with alopecia areata. The CDR3 runs from the conserved cysteine through the conserved F or W. Each record gives: CDR3 length, V gene, J gene, CDR3 protein.

CDR3 length: 16
V gene: TRBV15
J gene: TRBJ2-6
CDR3 protein: CATSSLGISGANVLTF

CDR3 length: 16
V gene: TRBV9
J gene: TRBJ2-5
CDR3 protein: CASSPQDRVYGETQYF

CDR3 length: 15
V gene: TRBV5-6
J gene: TRBJ1-1
CDR3 protein: CASSLIDSGNTEAFF

CDR3 length: 12
V gene: TRBV5-1
J gene: TRBJ2-3
CDR3 protein: CASRQGTDTQYF

CDR3 length: 18
V gene: TRBV30
J gene: TRBJ2-2
CDR3 protein: CAWSVQRGTGRSTGELFF

CDR3 length: 12
V gene: TRBV12-5
J gene: TRBJ2-2
CDR3 protein: CASGVGTGELFF

CDR3 length: 12
V gene: TRBV29-1
J gene: TRBJ1-2
CDR3 protein: CSGETGERGYTF

CDR3 length: 18
V gene: TRBV19
J gene: TRBJ2-7
CDR3 protein: CASSHKLNSGQPPYEQYF

CDR3 length: 15
V gene: TRBV5-6
J gene: TRBJ2-5
CDR3 protein: CASSLDPGSQETQYF

CDR3 length: 14
V gene: TRBV7-9
J gene: TRBJ1-2
CDR3 protein: CAVPGTTGGWGYTF

CDR3 length: 14
V gene: TRBV29-1
J gene: TRBJ2-3
CDR3 protein: CSVEGTASTDTQYF

CDR3 length: 15
V gene: TRBV2
J gene: TRBJ2-2
CDR3 protein: CASRPSGGNTGELFF

CDR3 length: 13
V gene: TRBV30
J gene: TRBJ2-1
CDR3 protein: CAWSVEAGGPLFF

CDR3 length: 14
V gene: TRBV5-1
J gene: TRBJ1-1
CDR3 protein: CASSTDRGSTEAFF

CDR3 length: 16
V gene: TRBV2
J gene: TRBJ2-1
CDR3 protein: CASSEVGGPAYNEQFF

CDR3 length: 15
V gene: TRBV4-2
J gene: TRBJ2-5
CDR3 protein: CASSQAASGQETQYF

CDR3 length: 13
V gene: TRBV29-1
J gene: TRBJ1-5
CDR3 protein: CSVISGLNQPQHF

CDR3 length: 15
V gene: TRBV10-3
J gene: TRBJ2-1
CDR3 protein: CAISEWVGGRNEQFF

CDR3 length: 17
V gene: TRBV9
J gene: TRBJ1-3
CDR3 protein: CASSVELSGTSGNTIYF

CDR3 length: 13
V gene: TRBV9
J gene: TRBJ1-2
CDR3 protein: CASSVARQGGYTF

CDR3 length: 9
V gene: TRBV9
J gene: TRBJ2-3
CDR3 protein: CAESDTQYF

CDR3 length: 13
V gene: TRBV5-1
J gene: TRBJ2-1
CDR3 protein: CASIGTAKNEQFF

CDR3 length: 15
V gene: TRBV19
J gene: TRBJ1-5
CDR3 protein: CASTELGTNDQPQHF

CDR3 length: 13
V gene: TRBV9
J gene: TRBJ1-6
CDR3 protein: CASSVGWDSPLHF

CDR3 length: 15
V gene: TRBV7-2
J gene: TRBJ1-1
CDR3 protein: CASSPLGEGNTEAFF

CDR3 length: 17
V gene: TRBV27
J gene: TRBJ1-2
CDR3 protein: CASRVTGLGTANYGYTF

CDR3 length: 13
V gene: TRBV29-1
J gene: TRBJ1-6
CDR3 protein: CSVQTGFGSPLHF

CDR3 length: 16
V gene: TRBV30
J gene: TRBJ2-6
CDR3 protein: CASWGQGAEGANVLTF

CDR3 length: 14
V gene: TRBV7-3
J gene: TRBJ2-7
CDR3 protein: CASNTGLAGDEQYF

CDR3 length: 15
V gene: TRBV18
J gene: TRBJ2-7
CDR3 protein: CASSPRQGSLHEQYF

CDR3 length: 12
V gene: TRBV5-1
J gene: TRBJ1-2
CDR3 protein: CASKAGTWGYTF

CDR3 length: 12
V gene: TRBV29-1
J gene: TRBJ1-2
CDR3 protein: CSFTEGAGGYTF

CDR3 length: 15
V gene: TRBV15
J gene: TRBJ2-3
CDR3 protein: CATSRNRGSSDTQYF

CDR3 length: 14
V gene: TRBV11-2
J gene: TRBJ1-3
CDR3 protein: CASSSRVSGNTIYF

CDR3 length: 13
V gene: TRBV9
J gene: TRBJ1-1
CDR3 protein: CASSLRVYTEAFF

CDR3 length: 13
V gene: TRBV10-3
J gene: TRBJ1-2
CDR3 protein: CAISESSDYGYTF

CDR3 length: 15
V gene: TRBV5-1
J gene: TRBJ1-1
CDR3 protein: CASSLDRGRGTEAFF

CDR3 length: 14
V gene: TRBV2
J gene: TRBJ2-3
CDR3 protein: CASSVMLAGDTQYF

CDR3 length: 11
V gene: TRBV29-1
J gene: TRBJ2-7
CDR3 protein: CSVRGFYEQYF

CDR3 length: 14
V gene: TRBV9
J gene: TRBJ1-2
CDR3 protein: CASSSQDSFYGYTF

CDR3 length: 12
V gene: TRBV30
J gene: TRBJ2-7
CDR3 protein: CAWSVGVYEQYF

CDR3 length: 13
V gene: TRBV30
J gene: TRBJ2-2
CDR3 protein: CAYRRGNTGELFF

CDR3 length: 15
V gene: TRBV4-3
J gene: TRBJ1-1
CDR3 protein: CASSQEYEGNTEAFF

CDR3 length: 14
V gene: TRBV9
J gene: TRBJ1-6
CDR3 protein: CASSVGGENSPLHF

CDR3 length: 18
V gene: TRBV14
J gene: TRBJ1-1
CDR3 protein: CASSQAPGGRLVNTEAFF

CDR3 length: 11
V gene: TRBV5-6
J gene: TRBJ2-5
CDR3 protein: CASSSPGTQYF

CDR3 length: 14
V gene: TRBV30
J gene: TRBJ2-7
CDR3 protein: CAWSVRDRHDEQYF

CDR3 length: 17
V gene: TRBV27
J gene: TRBJ2-3
CDR3 protein: CASSLSRRLASTDTQYF

CDR3 length: 14
V gene: TRBV30
J gene: TRBJ2-7
CDR3 protein: CAWKIPGPDYEQYF

CDR3 length: 12
V gene: TRBV29-1
J gene: TRBJ1-1
CDR3 protein: CSVPQVNTEAFF

CDR3 length: 14
V gene: TRBV7-7
J gene: TRBJ2-2
CDR3 protein: CASSTQTDTGELFF

CDR3 length: 14
V gene: TRBV29-1
J gene: TRBJ2-5
CDR3 protein: CSVLGTGTQETQYF

CDR3 length: 12
V gene: TRBV4-1
J gene: TRBJ2-1
CDR3 protein: CASSQDTGTKFF

CDR3 length: 13
V gene: TRBV10-3
J gene: TRBJ2-3
CDR3 protein: CAISETVTDTQYF

CDR3 length: 15
V gene: TRBV6-5
J gene: TRBJ1-6
CDR3 protein: CASNSVAGTTSPLHF

CDR3 length: 11
V gene: TRBV30
J gene: TRBJ2-5
CDR3 protein: CAWGSGETQYF

CDR3 length: 11
V gene: TRBV11-2
J gene: TRBJ2-5
CDR3 protein: CASSLGETQYF

CDR3 length: 13
V gene: TRBV5-6
J gene: TRBJ2-3
CDR3 protein: CASSSRETDTQYF

CDR3 length: 11
V gene: TRBV2
J gene: TRBJ2-5
CDR3 protein: CASRYQETQYF

CDR3 length: 14
V gene: TRBV4-3
J gene: TRBJ1-5
CDR3 protein: CASSHLQGHQPQHF